Listed here are 2 T cell receptor beta chains from one sample, sequenced in a study of cytomegalovirus exposure and HLA in healthy donors. The PCR employed 60 Vbeta primers together with 13 Jbeta primers. Produced via immunoSEQ multiplex PCR; TCRdb's table is partial and in-frame only. The profile shows around 88,000 clones, around four fifths of them singletons. What was sequenced was PBMCs. These receptors all stem from a man aged 50 to 59 in good health and CMV-seropositive.

This chain connects TRBV4-2 to TRBJ1-2; a weak D match, TRBD1 (5 bases). The CDR3 is 14 amino acids. Trimming pared 1 base from V and 3 bases from J, leaving 9 bases between. Looked up from germline, CDR1 is LGHNA and CDR2 is YNFKEQ. CDR3 DNA: TGTGCCAGCAGCCAAGCAGGGAGGGACTATGGCTACACCTTC. Translated: CASSQAGRDYGYTF.

This clone has just one count. The chain links TRBV2 to TRBJ2-1, with TRBD2 matching over 13 bases. The CDR3 has 19 amino acids. Germline CDR1 reads SNHLY; CDR2 reads FYNNEI. Trimming took 4 bases from V and 5 from J; bases not matched to a gene: 14. CDR3 nucleotide sequence: TGTGCCAGCAGTGGAGGTACTAGCGGGGGGGCCAGGAGGGACAATGAGCAGTTCTTC. Translated: CASSGGTSGGARRDNEQFF.